The clone carrying this T cell receptor (beta chain) was picked up a small number of times. Its matching antigen is unknown. These data are taken from a study of T cells in Graves' hyperthyroidism and ophthalmopathy. The germline CDR1 and CDR2 sequences are LNHDA and SQIVND (reference sequence). The length of the CDR3 is 13 residues. The germline V and J ends were trimmed by 8 bases and 3 bases, with 11 bases remaining between them. The study excluded patients with uncontrolled infection, other autoimmune disease, pregnancy or lactation. The diagnoses drew upon clinical symptoms, serum thyroxine and TRAb, thyroid ultrasound and orbital computed tomography. PBMCs were collected from a roughly 10 ml volume of fresh peripheral blood. Amplified regions were TCR beta CDR3 sequences from RNA transcripts. HTBI primers were employed in a first-round RT-PCR of the TCR CDR3. TCRdb fed the multiplex PCR reads into MiXCR, producing one record per CDR3 protein. The table lists 350,000 to 400,000 distinct CDR3 sequences, approximately 14% of them singletons.

The study's findings and limits: Most expanded thyroid clonotypes above 0.001 recurred in blood.

The origin of this receptor is a woman aged 55-69 years with Graves' hyperthyroidism. The specimen was blood. The chain has TRBV19 and TRBJ2-1; D not certain. The CDR3 region has the DNA TGTGCCAGTGCCTCTAGTGACTACAATGAGCAGTTCTTC. Translated: CASASSDYNEQFF.